The sample holds many counts of the clone carrying this TCR beta chain. Its antigen is currently unknown. Amplification of the TCR beta CDR3 regions used RNA transcripts (as template). Following a first-round RT-PCR that used HTBI primers, a second-round multiplex PCR was carried out. TCRdb re-called the multiplex PCR reads through MiXCR, storing one row per CDR3 protein. Altogether about 1.1 million distinct CDR3 sequences are present, 35% to 45% being singletons, with the ten largest covering 8.5% to 14%. These data come from a study of Graves' ophthalmopathy and Graves' hyperthyroidism. Looking at the study overall: Hyperthyroidism is called stable when no ophthalmopathy develops within 18 months of follow-up. General study points: Clonotypes were expanded in thyroid at above 0.001 frequency, and most also appeared in blood. Prediction of ophthalmopathy progression reached around 70% sensitivity and approximately 74% specificity.

This CDR3 contains 18 residues. From germline, CDR1 is SGHTA and CDR2 FQGNSA. With V trimmed by 4 bases and J by 4 bases, 12 bases remained unmatched. The TCR sequence derives from an adult man with Graves' hyperthyroidism. The chain employs TRBV7-2 and TRBJ2-2, with 10 bases fitting TRBD1. Sequenced input: peripheral blood or thyroid tissue (not recorded which). CDR3 bases: TGTGCCAGCAGCTACCGCGCCGGGACAGGGGTTCGCACCGGGGAGCTGTTTTTT. It codes for CASSYRAGTGVRTGELFF.